Listed below are T cell receptor beta chains from one sample, sequenced in a study of PD-1 blockade in classical Hodgkin lymphoma. TCRdb's table, derived via immunoSEQ multiplex PCR, lists solely in-frame clones and lacks some. The repertoire holds some 62,000 clones, around 89% seen once, with 12% in the top ten. Here the sequenced sample was peripheral blood mononuclear cells (PBMCs), taken at baseline. All receptors derive from a human donor with classical Hodgkin lymphoma. Each CDR3 is given with its conserved first and last residue. The size field is filled for only some rows; it gives once, few, many or a size class.

>TRBV4-1|TRBJ2-2|-
CASSQDLFGLANTGELFF
>TRBV7-8|TRBJ1-2|few
CASSLHRGPSSTNTF
>TRBV6-1|TRBJ1-5|-
CASSDKGNQPQHF
>TRBV5-6|TRBJ2-7|-
CASSFKDQVTLLLYEQYF
>TRBV5-1|TRBJ2-6|-
CASSETRQSGANVLTF
>TRBV5-1|TRBJ1-4|-
CASSLAQAEREKLFF
>TRBV9|TRBJ2-3|-
CASSEGGLGTDTQYF
>TRBV14|TRBJ1-6|-
CASRVWGSPLHF
>TRBV29-1|TRBJ1-5|once
CSVGAEGQPQHF
>TRBV9|TRBJ1-1|-
CASSVATGRDTEAFF
>TRBV19|TRBJ2-3|-
CASSQQISTDTQYF
>TRBV30|TRBJ2-7|-
CAWGTLYEQYF
>TRBV9|TRBJ2-5|-
CASSPPEAGLYQETQYF
>TRBV6-5|TRBJ1-6|once
CASSYGLDDSPLHF
>TRBV7-2|TRBJ1-6|-
CASSPDGYNSPLHF
>TRBV4-3|TRBJ1-4|-
CASSHRRPTNEKLFF
>TRBV6-5|TRBJ1-1|-
CASSYRGRNTEAFF
>TRBV6-5|TRBJ1-1|once
CASSYGDPGPEAFF
>TRBV10-2|TRBJ1-5|-
CASSESSGHQPQHF
>TRBV27|TRBJ1-1|-
CASSLGRGYHTEAFF
>TRBV6-6|TRBJ1-2|-
CASIAGDPGYGGYTF
>TRBV4-1|TRBJ2-7|-
CASSQDRRQGAYEQYF
>TRBV19|TRBJ1-2|-
CASSIFAAGRQNYGYTF
>TRBV9|TRBJ2-1|-
CASSPSGGAYNEQFF
>TRBV11-3|TRBJ2-5|-
CASSLWGSGGPETQYF